Included here is one TCR beta chain sequence, with context. Generated by immunoSEQ multiplex PCR, the TCRdb table keeps only in-frame clones and is missing some. The data contain around 160,000 clones, roughly four fifths of them singletons. This entry belongs to a study of blood T cell repertoires in COVID-19. About the research overall: T cells, B-cell-depleted T cells, or PBMCs supplied cDNA or gDNA.

Participant-given clinical history determined each cohort assignment. Material for sequencing was PBMCs or T cells enriched from blood (not recorded which). This TCR derives from a man in his forties or fifties who had recovered from COVID-19.

This CDR3 reads CASSCKWDREGNNQPQHF. The CDR3 nucleotides read TGTGCCAGCAGCTGCAAATGGGACAGGGAGGGGAACAATCAGCCCCAGCATTTT. This chain connects TRBV11-3 to TRBJ1-5; 9 bases are shared with TRBD1. The CDR3 sequence is 18 residues long. The ends lost 4 bases at V and 3 bases at J; junction bases unmatched: 13. Germline V gene lookup returns CDR1 SGHNT and CDR2 YENEEA.